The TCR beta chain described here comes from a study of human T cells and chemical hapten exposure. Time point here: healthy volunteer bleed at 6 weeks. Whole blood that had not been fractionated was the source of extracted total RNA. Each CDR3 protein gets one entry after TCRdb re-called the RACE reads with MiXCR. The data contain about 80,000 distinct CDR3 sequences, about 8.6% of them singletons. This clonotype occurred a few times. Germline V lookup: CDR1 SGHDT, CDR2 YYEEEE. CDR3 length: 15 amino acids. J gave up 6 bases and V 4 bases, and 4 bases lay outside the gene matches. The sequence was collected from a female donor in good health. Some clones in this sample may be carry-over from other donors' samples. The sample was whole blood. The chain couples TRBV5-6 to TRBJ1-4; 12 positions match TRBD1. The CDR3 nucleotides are TGTGCCAGCAGCCATGGGACAGGGGGCGATGAAAAACTGTTTTTT. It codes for CASSHGTGGDEKLFF.